Below are 9 T cell receptor beta chains sequenced from a single sample in a study of shared T cell receptors in the human thymus. Data came from immunoSEQ multiplex PCR; TCRdb stores just in-frame clones and leaves some out. The data show 65,000 to 70,000 clones, roughly 96% seen once. Sample: thymocytes. Receptors were obtained from a human donor.

The chain has TRBV7-2 and TRBJ1-6, with D perhaps matching TRBD1 (5 bases). From germline, CDR1 is SGHTA and CDR2 FQGNSA. CDR3 length: 17 residues. V gave up 0 bases and J gave up 3 bases, with 12 bases separating them. CDR3 protein: CASSLARGDLYNSPLHF. As DNA, the CDR3 is TGTGCCAGCAGCTTAGCGCGGGGGGACCTCTATAATTCACCCCTCCACTTT.

The rearrangement joins TRBV6-1 to TRBJ2-5; the D gene is possibly TRBD1 (6 bases). The ends were cut back, 5 bases at V and 3 bases at J, with 16 bases in the middle. The CDR3 consists of 15 residues. CDR1 and CDR2 (germline): MNHNS, SASEGT. The CDR3: CASSLQGWQEETQYF. The CDR3 region has the DNA TGTGCCAGCAGTCTACAGGGTTGGCAAGAAGAGACCCAGTACTTC.

This clone appeared once. The V and J genes are TRBV27 and TRBJ1-6; D is uncertain. V was shortened by 5 bases and J by 1 base, with 15 bases between the two germline ends. The CDR3 consists of 17 residues. The germline CDR1 and CDR2 sequences are MNHEY and SMNVEV (reference sequence). The CDR3 region has the DNA TGTGCCAGCAGTCATAGTGGATCTTTGTCCTATAATTCACCCCTCCACTTT. This codes for CASSHSGSLSYNSPLHF.

The CDR3 DNA sequence: TGTGCCAGTAGTATAAATAATTTGAATGAAGGCGGAGCTTTCTTT. Its translation: CASSINNLNEGGAFF. This rearrangement joins TRBV19 to TRBJ1-1; the D is unclear. The CDR3 is 15 amino acids. Deletions cut 2 bases from V and 10 bases from J, with 20 bases between. Germline CDR1 and CDR2: LNHDA and SQIVND (reference sequence).

The rearrangement joins TRBV5-4 to TRBJ1-1, with D uncertain. The CDR3 has 12 amino acids. Per the germline V gene, CDR1 is SGHNT and CDR2 is YYREEE (reference sequence). V lost 4 bases, J lost 3 bases, and 7 bases lay in between. CDR3 DNA: TGTGCCAGCAGCCGGGAAGACACTGAAGCTTTCTTT. It specifies CASSREDTEAFF.

The chain employs TRBV7-2 and TRBJ1-1; maybe TRBD1 (6 bases). The CDR3 is made up of 16 amino acids. V was pared by 4 bases and J by 0 bases, with 15 bases between. Germline values: CDR1 SGHTA, CDR2 FQGNSA. CDR3 protein: CASSYTAGAMNTEAFF. The DNA of the CDR3 is TGTGCCAGCAGCTATACTGCAGGGGCCATGAACACTGAAGCTTTCTTT.

The chain combines TRBV5-1 with TRBJ2-5, with 7 nucleotides matching TRBD1. Germline loops: CDR1 SGHRS, CDR2 YFSETQ. The CDR3 sequence is 15 residues long. V trimming: 4 bases; J trimming: 2 bases; junction bases outside the gene matches: 8. CDR3: CASSLTDRRQETQYF. For the CDR3, the DNA is TGCGCCAGCAGCCTCACGGACAGGCGTCAAGAGACCCAGTACTTC.

The chain is built from TRBV25-1 and TRBJ2-1; unclear D gene. CDR1 is MGHDK, CDR2 SYGVNS, per germline. The CDR3 sequence is 18 residues long. Trimming stripped 6 bases from V and 2 bases from J, with 23 bases between. CDR3 nucleotide sequence: TGTGCCAGCAGGCCACTTACCCCAGCGTCGGATCCCTACAATGAGCAGTTCTTC. Translated, it gives CASRPLTPASDPYNEQFF. Full variable domain (remainder filled in from reference TRBV25-1 and TRBJ2-1): EADIYQTPRYLVIGTGKKITLECSQTMGHDKMYWYQQDPGMELHLIHYSYGVNSTEKGDLSSESTVSRIRTEHFPLTLESARPSHTSQYLCASRPLTPASDPYNEQFFGPGTRLTVL.

The V and J genes are TRBV11-3 and TRBJ2-2; a possible D gene is TRBD1 (6 bases). Trimming cost V 5 bases and J 2 bases, with 15 bases left between them. Germline CDR1 is SGHNT and CDR2 is YENEEA. The CDR3 extends over 16 amino acids. The CDR3 nucleotides read TGTGCCAGCAGCAATCGGACAGTCGCCAACACCGGGGAGCTGTTTTTT. Its translation: CASSNRTVANTGELFF.